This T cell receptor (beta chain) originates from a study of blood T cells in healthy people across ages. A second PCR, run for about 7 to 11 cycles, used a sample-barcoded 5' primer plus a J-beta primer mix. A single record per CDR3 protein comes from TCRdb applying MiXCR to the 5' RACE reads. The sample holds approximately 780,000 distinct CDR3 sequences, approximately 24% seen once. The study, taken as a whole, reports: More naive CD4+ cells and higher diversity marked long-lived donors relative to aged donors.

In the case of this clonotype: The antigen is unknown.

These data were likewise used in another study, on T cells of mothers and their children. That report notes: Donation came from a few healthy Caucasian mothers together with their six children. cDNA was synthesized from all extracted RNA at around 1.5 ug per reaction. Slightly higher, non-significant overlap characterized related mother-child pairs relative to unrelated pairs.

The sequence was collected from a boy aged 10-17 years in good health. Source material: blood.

Here the CDR3 reads CASSEGRVQGYTF. CDR3 DNA sequence: TGTGCCAGCAGTGAAGGGAGGGTCCAGGGCTACACCTTC. The rearrangement links TRBV6-1 to TRBJ1-2; no clear D gene. The length of the CDR3 is 13 residues. V was pared by 1 base and J by 8 bases, with 11 bases between. Germline V gene data show CDR1 as MNHNS and CDR2 as SASEGT.